The 5 T cell receptor beta chains below were found in one sample sequenced in a study of T cells in Graves' hyperthyroidism and ophthalmopathy. Regions amplified from RNA transcripts were the TCR beta CDR3 regions. Using the HTBI primer set, a first-round RT-PCR was run on the TCR CDR3. Via MiXCR, TCRdb re-called the multiplex PCR reads, giving one row per CDR3 protein. The table lists about 320,000 distinct CDR3 sequences, approximately 15% of them singletons. Sequenced: blood. These receptor sequences come from a man younger than 45 with Graves' hyperthyroidism.

The V and J genes are TRBV24-1 and TRBJ1-1, with D possibly being TRBD1 (6 bases). This CDR3 spans 13 amino acids. Germline V gene sequence: CDR1 KGHDR, CDR2 SFDVKD. Trimming left V 7 bases short and J 3 bases short, with 11 bases between. The DNA for the CDR3 is TGTGCCACCAGCCGGCAGGGGTACACTGAAGCTTTCTTT. This gives the protein CATSRQGYTEAFF.

The V and J genes are TRBV10-3 and TRBJ2-3; possibly TRBD2 for D (5 bases). This CDR3 has 14 amino acids. Germline values: CDR1 ENHRY, CDR2 SYGVKD. Trimming removed 8 bases from V and 1 base from J, with 13 bases in between. The CDR3 DNA sequence: TGTGCCATCGGCAAGTCCGGGGGCACAGATACGCAGTATTTT. The encoded protein is CAIGKSGGTDTQYF.

This clonotype occurred a few times. This chain connects TRBV24-1 to TRBJ2-1; 8 nucleotides line up with TRBD2. The CDR3 is 16 residues long. Germline values: CDR1 KGHDR, CDR2 SFDVKD. Trimming at V came to 4 bases and at J to 6 bases, leaving 10 bases not matched to a gene. The CDR3, as DNA: TGTGCCACCAGTGAAACAGCGGGAGTATTGGCCAATGAGCAGTTCTTC. Its protein is CATSETAGVLANEQFF.

This clonotype has at least ten counts. The chain carries TRBV2 and TRBJ1-2; TRBD1 agrees at 10 bases. V shed 9 bases and J 3 bases; nucleotides not matched to a gene: 4. The CDR3 spans 13 residues. CDR1 and CDR2 from the germline V gene are SNHLY and FYNNEI. The CDR3 here is CASTGTGDYGYTF. CDR3 DNA sequence: TGTGCCAGTACCGGGACAGGGGACTATGGCTACACCTTC.

The CDR3, as DNA: TGTGCCAGCAGCCAAGATGAGGCAGGGGTTGGGGAGACCCAGTACTTC. This translates into CASSQDEAGVGETQYF. The chain carries TRBV3-1 and TRBJ2-5; D is possibly TRBD1 (6 bases). The CDR3 spans 16 residues. Germline CDR1 LGHDT, CDR2 YNNKEL (reference sequence). The V end was cut by 0 bases, the J end by 5 bases, with 16 bases between.